This T cell receptor (beta chain) was identified in a study of blood T cells in healthy people across ages. A sample-barcoded 5' primer and a J-beta primer mix were used in a second PCR of roughly 7 to 11 cycles. One entry per CDR3 protein, called by TCRdb with MiXCR from the 5' RACE reads. This table has about 750,000 distinct CDR3 sequences, about 53% appearing once. Germline V gives CDR1 DFQATT, CDR2 SNEGSKA (reference sequence). The CDR3 has 12 amino acids. Trimming cost V 3 bases and J 5 bases, with 8 bases left between them. As for this clonotype: Its antigen is currently unknown.

Findings and limits, study-wide: Unsorted PBMC input precluded a conclusive naive versus antigen-experienced comparison.

Sequencing was done on a sample of blood. The origin of this receptor is a man at least 80 years old in good health. This chain joins TRBV20-1 and TRBJ2-1, with unresolved D. DNA of the CDR3: TGCAGTGCTAGCCTGGGGAACAATGAGCAGTTCTTC. Amino acids: CSASLGNNEQFF.